A single sample gave rise to the 29 T cell receptor beta chains below, sequenced in a study of T cell changes during pregnancy in multiple sclerosis. The repertoire was sequenced with immunoSEQ multiplex PCR; TCRdb's copy has only in-frame clones and lacks some. The table has tens of thousands of clones, 90% to 95% seen once; the top ten hold 0.85%. The sample here was peripheral blood, taken before pregnancy. All receptors come from a female donor with multiple sclerosis, enrolled in a pregnancy study.

This clone showed up just once. The CDR3 protein is CAWRETWTAGNTIYF. CDR3 nucleotide sequence: TGTGCCTGGAGGGAGACTTGGACAGCTGGAAACACCATATATTTT. This chain joins TRBV30 and TRBJ1-3; perhaps TRBD1 as D (6 bases). CDR3 length: 15 amino acids. Germline V gene sequence: CDR1 GTSNPN, CDR2 SVGIG (reference sequence). Trimming took 3 bases from V and 2 from J, leaving 14 bases between them. Filled out from reference TRBV30 and TRBJ1-3, the complete variable domain reads SQTIHQWPATLVQPVGSPLSLECTVEGTSNPNLYWYRQAAGRGLQLLFYSVGIGQISSEVPQNLSASRPQDRQFILSSKKLLLSDSGFYLCAWRETWTAGNTIYFGEGSWLTVV.

The chain recombines TRBV5-1 with TRBJ2-1; the match to TRBD2 covers 9 bases. With 4 bases clipped from V and 5 bases from J, the junction kept 4 bases outside the gene matches. This CDR3 has 14 amino acids. The germline V gene encodes CDR1 SGHRS and CDR2 YFSETQ. The CDR3 region has the DNA TGCGCCAGCAGCCCGACTAGCGGTAACAATGAGCAGTTCTTC. This translates into CASSPTSGNNEQFF.

The rearrangement links TRBV7-3 to TRBJ2-1, with 10 bases that match TRBD2. The CDR3 is 15 residues long. Losses at the gene ends were 5 bases for V and 7 bases for J; bases not matched to a gene: 8. The germline V gene encodes CDR1 SGHTA and CDR2 FQGTGA. The CDR3, as DNA: TGTGCCAGCAGCCGTAGCGGGGGGCCGGGGAATGAGCAGTTCTTC. Its protein product is CASSRSGGPGNEQFF.

As DNA, the CDR3 is TGTGCCTGGAGGGAACAAGGGGCGAGCGGCTACACCTTC. Its translation: CAWREQGASGYTF. The chain employs TRBV30 and TRBJ1-2; maybe TRBD1 (5 bases). The CDR3 is 13 amino acids. V was pared by 3 bases and J by 8 bases, with 16 bases between. Germline CDR1 is GTSNPN and CDR2 is SVGIG (reference sequence).

The V call is TRBV2, the J call TRBJ1-5; D might be TRBD1 (6 bases). This CDR3 has 15 amino acids. Germline CDR1 and CDR2: SNHLY and FYNNEI. Trimming took 3 bases from V and 7 from J, leaving 16 bases between them. CDR3 coding DNA: TGTGCCAGCAGTGAGGGGGCGTGGCGACGGCAGCCCCAGCATTTT. This encodes CASSEGAWRRQPQHF.

The V gene is TRBV28, the J gene TRBJ1-1; D is possibly TRBD1 (6 bases). In germline, CDR1 is MDHEN, CDR2 SYDVKM. This CDR3 is 17 amino acids long. With 2 bases removed from V and 0 bases from J, the gap between germline ends came to 16 bases. The CDR3 reads CASSLAGADSLNTEAFF. CDR3 coding DNA: TGTGCCAGCAGTTTAGCAGGAGCGGACAGCTTGAACACTGAAGCTTTCTTT. Full variable domain (outside the CDR3, taken from reference TRBV28 and TRBJ1-1): DVKVTQSSRYLVKRTGEKVFLECVQDMDHENMFWYRQDPGLGLRLIYFSYDVKMKEKGDIPEGYSVSREKKERFSLILESASTNQTSMYLCASSLAGADSLNTEAFFGQGTRLTVV.

The chain recombines TRBV5-1 with TRBJ1-4, with TRBD1 matching 7 bases. The V gene end was trimmed by 6 bases and the J gene end by 3 bases; junction bases not matched to a gene: 11. Per the germline V gene, CDR1 is SGHRS and CDR2 is YFSETQ. This CDR3 spans 16 amino acids. The CDR3 protein is CASTVTGPGSNEKLFF. CDR3 nucleotide sequence: TGCGCCAGCACCGTGACAGGGCCCGGTTCTAATGAAAAACTGTTTTTT.

The chain recombines TRBV5-1 with TRBJ2-7, with 7 bases matching TRBD1. The V gene end was trimmed by 5 bases and the J gene end by 4 bases; junction bases not matched to a gene: 12. This CDR3 has 15 amino acids. The germline gives CDR1 SGHRS, CDR2 YFSETQ. The CDR3 reads CASSPAPGQRYEQYF. CDR3 bases: TGCGCCAGCAGTCCTGCCCCGGGACAGCGTTACGAGCAGTACTTC.

This clone appeared a single time. The CDR3 sequence is CASTYSGPGSRSPLHF. The DNA for the CDR3 is TGTGCCAGCACCTACTCCGGGCCGGGGAGCCGGTCACCCCTCCACTTT. The chain is built from TRBV5-6 and TRBJ1-6, with unresolved D. V lost 6 bases to trimming and J lost 10 bases, with 23 bases between them. Per germline, CDR1 SGHDT and CDR2 YYEEEE. CDR3 length equals 16 residues.

The V gene is TRBV6-5, the J gene TRBJ2-7; D is ambiguous. Per the germline V gene, CDR1 is MNHEY and CDR2 is SVGAGI. V lost 7 bases and J 3 bases, leaving 16 bases between the germline ends. The CDR3 is 14 residues long. This CDR3 is CASTSPGGVYEQYF. CDR3 coding DNA: TGTGCCAGCACCTCACCCGGCGGTGTCTACGAGCAGTACTTC.

The chain has TRBV25-1 and TRBJ2-4; D unclear. Germline V gene lookup returns CDR1 MGHDK and CDR2 SYGVNS. CDR3 length equals 15 residues. The germline V and J ends were trimmed by 5 bases and 6 bases, with 17 bases remaining between them. The CDR3 spells CASSLSGSLGNIQYF. The CDR3, as DNA: TGTGCCAGCAGTCTCTCCGGGTCCTTGGGAAACATTCAGTACTTC. The variable domain in full, with the rest retrieved from reference TRBV25-1 and TRBJ2-4, is EADIYQTPRYLVIGTGKKITLECSQTMGHDKMYWYQQDPGMELHLIHYSYGVNSTEKGDLSSESTVSRIRTEHFPLTLESARPSHTSQYLCASSLSGSLGNIQYFGAGTRLSVL.

This sequence joins TRBV13 and TRBJ2-5, with 9 bases identical to TRBD2. J lost 5 bases, V lost 4 bases, and 8 bases had no gene match. This CDR3 spans 15 amino acids. From germline, CDR1 is PRHDT and CDR2 FYEKMQ (reference sequence). The CDR3 coding sequence is TGTGCCAGCAGCTATCGGCGGGGGGGCTATGAGACCCAGTACTTC. This sequence encodes CASSYRRGGYETQYF.

The chain joins TRBV4-1 to TRBJ2-3; unclear D gene. The CDR3 sequence is 16 residues long. With 2 bases removed from V and 10 bases from J, the gap between germline ends came to 22 bases. In germline, CDR1 is MGHRA, CDR2 YSYEKL. The CDR3 nucleotides read TGCGCCAGCAGCCAACTTCAGTCAGGTGAAATTCTGGCGCAGTATTTT. It specifies CASSQLQSGEILAQYF.

Comment on this clone: A read error may account for a junction end that differs from germline. The rearrangement links TRBV7-7 to TRBJ1-2, with a weak D call TRBD1 (6 bases). This CDR3 is built from 14 residues. Germline CDR1 and CDR2: SSHAT and FNYEAQ (reference sequence). CDR3 nucleotides: TGTGCTAGCAGCTTAGCAGGGGCTAACTATGGCTACACCTTC. It translates to CASSLAGANYGYTF.

The V gene is TRBV9, the J gene TRBJ2-5, with 11 bases fitting TRBD2. Trimming took 5 bases from V and 2 from J; bases not matched to a gene: 5. CDR1 and CDR2 (germline): SGDLS, YYNGEE. The CDR3 runs 15 residues. The DNA of the CDR3 is TGTGCCAGCAGTGACCGACTAGCGGGGCAAGAGACCCAGTACTTC. Its translation: CASSDRLAGQETQYF.

In nucleotides, the CDR3 is TGCGCCAGCAGCCAAGATCAGGTGTATTCACCCCTCCACTTT. It is translated as CASSQDQVYSPLHF. The rearrangement joins TRBV4-3 to TRBJ1-6, with D hard to call. The V end lost 0 bases, the J end lost 8 bases, and 8 bases lay between the germline ends. This CDR3 has 14 residues. Germline V gene data show CDR1 as LGHNA and CDR2 as YSLEER.

The chain recombines TRBV27 with TRBJ2-7, with 9 bases lining up with TRBD1. Germline CDR1 is MNHEY and CDR2 is SMNVEV (reference sequence). CDR3 length equals 14 residues. Trimming took 8 bases from V and 1 from J; bases not matched to a gene: 6. CDR3 in DNA: TGTGCCAGCTCCACAGGGGGCGCGTCCTACGAGCAGTACTTC. It translates to CASSTGGASYEQYF.

The gene calls are TRBV11-2 and TRBJ2-5; 10 bases map to TRBD2. Germline CDR1 and CDR2: SGHAT and FQNNGV. CDR3 length: 16 amino acids. Losses at the gene ends were 5 bases for V and 9 bases for J; bases not matched to a gene: 15. The CDR3 coding sequence is TGTGCCAGCAGCCTCACGATGTCTAGCGGGGGTGGTGCCCAGTACTTC. This encodes CASSLTMSSGGGAQYF. Full variable domain (rest looked up from reference TRBV11-2 and TRBJ2-5): EAGVAQSPRYKIIEKRQSVAFWCNPISGHATLYWYQQILGQGPKLLIQFQNNGVVDDSQLPKDRFSAERLKGVDSTLKIQPAKLEDSAVYLCASSLTMSSGGGAQYFGPGTRLLVL.

The chain carries TRBV9 and TRBJ1-3, with D maybe TRBD1 (5 bases). CDR3 length: 17 residues. Trimming cost V 0 bases and J 0 bases, with 13 bases left between them. Germline V CDR1 and CDR2: SGDLS, YYNGEE. The CDR3 DNA follows: TGTGCCAGCAGCGTAGAATGGGACTGGGCCTCTGGAAACACCATATATTTT. Protein product: CASSVEWDWASGNTIYF.

V usage is TRBV29-1 and J usage is TRBJ1-2; no firm D call. The CDR3 extends over 14 amino acids. Trimming left V 6 bases short and J 3 bases short, with 17 bases between. Per the germline V gene, CDR1 is SQVTM and CDR2 is ANQGSEA. CDR3 bases: TGCAGCGTCCCCCCGGACGGGATACACTATGGCTACACCTTC. Residues: CSVPPDGIHYGYTF.

The CDR3 nucleotides are TGTGCCAGCAGCGCCCGACGGGGATGGGGCTATGGCTACACCTTC. It codes for CASSARRGWGYGYTF. The chain uses TRBV9 and TRBJ1-2; D unclear. The germline V gene encodes CDR1 SGDLS and CDR2 YYNGEE. V lost 3 bases, J lost 4 bases, and 16 bases lay in between. The CDR3 contains 15 residues.

The V call is TRBV7-2, the J call TRBJ1-1, with D uncertain. The CDR3 spans 14 residues. The germline CDR1 and CDR2 sequences are SGHTA and FQGNSA. Trimming removed 5 bases at V and 0 bases at J, with 10 bases between. The CDR3 here is CASSLGGMNTEAFF. CDR3 DNA sequence: TGTGCCAGCAGCCTAGGTGGCATGAACACTGAAGCTTTCTTT. The whole variable domain, filled in from reference TRBV7-2 and TRBJ1-1, reads GAGVSQSPSNKVTEKGKDVELRCDPISGHTALYWYRQSLGQGLEFLIYFQGNSAPDKSGLPSDRFSAERTGGSVSTLTIQRTQQEDSAVYLCASSLGGMNTEAFFGQGTRLTVV.

CDR3 sequence reads: CTSSQDVPGQAGLFF. CDR3 DNA: TGCACCAGCAGCCAAGACGTCCCGGGACAGGCCGGGCTGTTTTTT. V is TRBV1 and J is TRBJ2-2; the listed D gene, TRBD1, was not tested against the DNA. TRBV1 counts as a pseudogene. This CDR3 contains 15 residues.

CDR3 coding DNA: TGTGCCAGCAGGAGACAGGGGGCGGGGGAGCAGTACTTC. Its protein is CASRRQGAGEQYF. The V and J genes are TRBV2 and TRBJ2-7; TRBD1 matches 10 bases. The germline V gene encodes CDR1 SNHLY and CDR2 FYNNEI. J lost 7 bases, V lost 6 bases, and 6 bases had no gene match. The CDR3 consists of 13 residues.

The chain carries TRBV7-2 and TRBJ2-5; 13 bases map to TRBD2. Germline V CDR1 and CDR2: SGHTA, FQGNSA. CDR3 length: 14 amino acids. V lost 5 bases to trimming and J lost 4 bases; unmatched junction nucleotides: 1. The CDR3: CASSRLAGGETQYF. As DNA, the CDR3 is TGTGCCAGCAGCCGACTAGCGGGAGGAGAGACCCAGTACTTC.

The CDR3 spells CASSRGQSYEQYF. In DNA, the CDR3 is TGTGCCAGCAGCCGGGGACAGAGCTACGAGCAGTACTTC. The chain is built from TRBV11-3 and TRBJ2-7, with 7 bases lining up with TRBD1. The CDR3 runs to 13 residues. In germline, CDR1 is SGHNT, CDR2 YENEEA. J lost 3 bases, V lost 5 bases, and 4 bases had no gene match.

The chain recombines TRBV6-4 with TRBJ2-1; 10 nucleotides line up with TRBD1. V was clipped by 3 bases and J by 7 bases; unmatched bases: 12. The CDR3 contains 17 residues. The V gene's germline CDR1 is MRHNA and CDR2 SNTAGT. CDR3 in DNA: TGTGCCAGCAGTGAGCAGCCCGGGACAGGGGAGTTGAATGAGCAGTTCTTC. This gives the protein CASSEQPGTGELNEQFF.

This chain connects TRBV5-1 to TRBJ1-2; 8 bases match TRBD1. CDR1 and CDR2 from the germline V gene are SGHRS and YFSETQ. The CDR3 runs 12 residues. The ends lost 6 bases at V and 8 bases at J; junction bases unmatched: 6. The CDR3 DNA sequence: TGCGCCAGCACCCGGACAGGGAGGGGCTACACCTTC. Its protein is CASTRTGRGYTF.

This clone was counted a single time. The chain combines TRBV7-3 with TRBJ1-5, with 10 nucleotides matching TRBD1. The CDR3 loop spans 13 amino acids. Germline V gives CDR1 SGHTA, CDR2 FQGTGA. V was clipped by 5 bases and J by 6 bases; unmatched bases: 1. The DNA for the CDR3 is TGTGCCAGCAGCCGGGACAGGGGTCAGCCCCAGCATTTT. Translated, it gives CASSRDRGQPQHF.